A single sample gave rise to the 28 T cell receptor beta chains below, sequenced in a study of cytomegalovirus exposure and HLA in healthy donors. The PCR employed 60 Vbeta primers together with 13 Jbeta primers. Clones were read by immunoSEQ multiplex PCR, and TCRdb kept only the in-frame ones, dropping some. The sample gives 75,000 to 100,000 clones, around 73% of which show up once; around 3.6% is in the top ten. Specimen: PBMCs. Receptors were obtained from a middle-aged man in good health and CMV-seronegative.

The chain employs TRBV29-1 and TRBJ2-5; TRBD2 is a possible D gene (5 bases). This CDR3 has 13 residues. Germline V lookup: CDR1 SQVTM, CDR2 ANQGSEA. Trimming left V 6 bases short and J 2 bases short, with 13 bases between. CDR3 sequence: CSVPRGKQETQYF. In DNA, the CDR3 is TGCAGCGTCCCTCGGGGAAAGCAAGAGACCCAGTACTTC.

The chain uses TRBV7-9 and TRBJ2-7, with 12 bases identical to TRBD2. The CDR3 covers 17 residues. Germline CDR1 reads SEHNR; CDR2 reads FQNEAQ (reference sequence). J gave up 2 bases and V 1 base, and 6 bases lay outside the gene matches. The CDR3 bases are TGTGCCAGCAGCTTAGGGCTAGCGGGAGGGCGGACCTACGAGCAGTACTTC. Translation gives CASSLGLAGGRTYEQYF.

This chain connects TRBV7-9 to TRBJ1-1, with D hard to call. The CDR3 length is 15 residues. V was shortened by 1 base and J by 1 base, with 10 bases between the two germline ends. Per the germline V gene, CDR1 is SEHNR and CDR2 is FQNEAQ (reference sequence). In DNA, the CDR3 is TGTGCCAGCAGCTTAGTTTTCCGGGAGAACACTGAAGCTTTCTTT. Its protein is CASSLVFRENTEAFF.

The CDR3 region is CASNGGGDEQYF. CDR3 DNA: TGTGCCAGCAATGGGGGAGGAGACGAGCAGTACTTC. The J gene is TRBJ2-7, the V gene TRBV2; tentatively, D is TRBD2 (6 bases). Per germline, CDR1 SNHLY and CDR2 FYNNEI. Trimming cost V 7 bases and J 5 bases, with 12 bases left between them. This CDR3 comprises 12 residues.

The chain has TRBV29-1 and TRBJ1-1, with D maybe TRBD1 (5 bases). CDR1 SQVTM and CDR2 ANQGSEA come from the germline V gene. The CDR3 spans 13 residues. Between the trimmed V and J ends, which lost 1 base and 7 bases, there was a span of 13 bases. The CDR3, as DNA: TGCAGCGTTGAAGTACGGGGGATCGTTGAAGCTTTCTTT. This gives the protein CSVEVRGIVEAFF.

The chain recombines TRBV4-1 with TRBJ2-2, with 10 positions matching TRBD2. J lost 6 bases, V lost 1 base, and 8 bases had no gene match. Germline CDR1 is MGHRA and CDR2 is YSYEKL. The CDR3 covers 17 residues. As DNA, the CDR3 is TGCGCCAGCAGCCAAGGCCTAGCGGGAGTAAGCTCCGGGGAGCTGTTTTTT. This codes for CASSQGLAGVSSGELFF.

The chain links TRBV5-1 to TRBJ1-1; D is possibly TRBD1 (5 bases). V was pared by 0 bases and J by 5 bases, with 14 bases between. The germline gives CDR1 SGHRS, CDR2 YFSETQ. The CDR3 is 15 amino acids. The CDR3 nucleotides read TGCGCCAGCAGCTTGGCAGGGTCATCTGGGACTGAAGCTTTCTTT. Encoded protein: CASSLAGSSGTEAFF.

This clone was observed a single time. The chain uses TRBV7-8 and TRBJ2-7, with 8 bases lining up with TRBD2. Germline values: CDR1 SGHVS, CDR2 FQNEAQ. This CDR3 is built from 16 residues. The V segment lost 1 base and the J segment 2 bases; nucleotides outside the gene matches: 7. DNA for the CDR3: TGTGCCAGCAGCTTAGGTATAGCGGGGAAACCCTACGAGCAGTACTTC. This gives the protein CASSLGIAGKPYEQYF.

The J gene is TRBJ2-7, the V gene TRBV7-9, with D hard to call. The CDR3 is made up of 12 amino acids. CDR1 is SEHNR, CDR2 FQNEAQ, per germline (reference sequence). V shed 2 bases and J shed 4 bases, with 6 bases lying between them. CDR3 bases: TGTGCCAGCAGCTTAACTTCGTACGAGCAGTACTTC. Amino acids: CASSLTSYEQYF.

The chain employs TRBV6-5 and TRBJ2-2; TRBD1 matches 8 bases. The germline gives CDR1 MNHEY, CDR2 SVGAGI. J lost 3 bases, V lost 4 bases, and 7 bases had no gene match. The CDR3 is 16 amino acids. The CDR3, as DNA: TGTGCCAGCAGTTCCGTCCCGGGACAGGACACCGGGGAGCTGTTTTTT. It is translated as CASSSVPGQDTGELFF.

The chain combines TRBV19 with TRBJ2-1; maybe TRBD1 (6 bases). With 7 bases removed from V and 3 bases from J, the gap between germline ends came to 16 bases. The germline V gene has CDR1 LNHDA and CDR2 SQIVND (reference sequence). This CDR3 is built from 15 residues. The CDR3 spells CASTPGSDSYNEQFF. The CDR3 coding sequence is TGTGCCAGTACCCCCGGGTCGGACAGCTACAATGAGCAGTTCTTC.

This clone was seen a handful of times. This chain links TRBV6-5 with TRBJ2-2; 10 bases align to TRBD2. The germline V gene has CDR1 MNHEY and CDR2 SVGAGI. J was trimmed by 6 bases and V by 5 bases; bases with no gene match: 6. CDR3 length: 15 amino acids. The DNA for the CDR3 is TGTGCCAGCAGTAGTAGCGGGGGGCTCGCCGGGGAGCTGTTTTTT. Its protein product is CASSSSGGLAGELFF.

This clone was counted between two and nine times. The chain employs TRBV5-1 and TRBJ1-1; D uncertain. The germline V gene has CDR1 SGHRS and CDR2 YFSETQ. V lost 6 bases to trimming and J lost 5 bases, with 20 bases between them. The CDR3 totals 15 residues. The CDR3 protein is CASTPWEGRETEAFF. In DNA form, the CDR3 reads TGCGCCAGCACCCCGTGGGAGGGAAGGGAAACTGAAGCTTTCTTT.

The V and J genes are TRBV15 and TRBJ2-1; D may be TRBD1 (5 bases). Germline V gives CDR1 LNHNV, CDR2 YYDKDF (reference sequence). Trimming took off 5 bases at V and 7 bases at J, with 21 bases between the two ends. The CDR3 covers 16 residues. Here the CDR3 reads CATSATAQQGWNEQFF. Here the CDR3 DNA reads TGTGCCACCAGCGCGACAGCCCAGCAAGGCTGGAATGAGCAGTTCTTC.

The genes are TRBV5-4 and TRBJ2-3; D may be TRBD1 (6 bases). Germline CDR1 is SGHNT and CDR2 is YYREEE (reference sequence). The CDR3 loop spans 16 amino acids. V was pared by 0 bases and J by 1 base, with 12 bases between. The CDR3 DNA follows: TGTGCCAGCAGCTTGGGTGCAGGGGTGGGCACAGATACGCAGTATTTT. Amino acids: CASSLGAGVGTDTQYF.

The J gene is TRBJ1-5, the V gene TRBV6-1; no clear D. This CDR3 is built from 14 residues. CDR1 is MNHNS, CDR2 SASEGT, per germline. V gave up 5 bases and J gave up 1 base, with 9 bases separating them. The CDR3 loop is CASSHTSSNQPQHF. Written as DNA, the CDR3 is TGTGCCAGCAGTCATACATCGAGCAATCAGCCCCAGCATTTT.

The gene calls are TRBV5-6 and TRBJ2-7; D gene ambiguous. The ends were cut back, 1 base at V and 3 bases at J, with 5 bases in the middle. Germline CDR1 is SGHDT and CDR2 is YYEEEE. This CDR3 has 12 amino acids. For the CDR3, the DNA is TGTGCCAGCAGCTTGACAGACTACGAGCAGTACTTC. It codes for CASSLTDYEQYF.

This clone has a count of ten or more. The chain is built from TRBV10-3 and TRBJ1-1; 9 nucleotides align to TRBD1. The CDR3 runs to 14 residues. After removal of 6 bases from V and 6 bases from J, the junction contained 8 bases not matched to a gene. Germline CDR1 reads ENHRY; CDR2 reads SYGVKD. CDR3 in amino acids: CAIRAGTGTPEAFF. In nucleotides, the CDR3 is TGTGCCATCAGGGCCGGGACAGGGACTCCTGAAGCTTTCTTT.

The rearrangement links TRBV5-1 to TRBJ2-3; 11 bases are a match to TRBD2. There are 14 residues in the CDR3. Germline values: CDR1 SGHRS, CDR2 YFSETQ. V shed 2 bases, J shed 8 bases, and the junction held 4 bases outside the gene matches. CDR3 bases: TGCGCCAGCAGCTTTGATAGCGGGGGGGTTACGCAGTATTTT. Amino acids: CASSFDSGGVTQYF.

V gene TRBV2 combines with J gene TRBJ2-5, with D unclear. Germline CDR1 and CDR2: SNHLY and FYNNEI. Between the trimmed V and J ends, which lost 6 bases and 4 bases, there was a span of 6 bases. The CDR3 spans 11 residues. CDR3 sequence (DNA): TGTGCCAGCAGCTTGTTAGAGACCCAGTACTTC. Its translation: CASSLLETQYF.

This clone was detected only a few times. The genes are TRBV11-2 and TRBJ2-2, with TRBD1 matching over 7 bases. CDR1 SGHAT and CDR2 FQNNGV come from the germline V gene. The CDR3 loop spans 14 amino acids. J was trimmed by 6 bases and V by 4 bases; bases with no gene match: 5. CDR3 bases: TGTGCCAGCAGCTCAACCGACAGGGCCGGGGAGCTGTTTTTT. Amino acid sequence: CASSSTDRAGELFF.

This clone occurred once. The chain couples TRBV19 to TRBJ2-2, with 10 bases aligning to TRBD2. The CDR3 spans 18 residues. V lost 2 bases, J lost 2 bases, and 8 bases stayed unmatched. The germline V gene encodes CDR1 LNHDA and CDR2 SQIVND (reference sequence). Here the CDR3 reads CASSIRTSGPLNTGELFF. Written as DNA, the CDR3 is TGTGCCAGTAGTATAAGGACTAGCGGACCTTTAAACACCGGGGAGCTGTTTTTT. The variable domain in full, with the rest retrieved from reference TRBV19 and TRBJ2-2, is DGGITQSPKYLFRKEGQNVTLSCEQNLNHDAMYWYRQDPGQGLRLIYYSQIVNDFQKGDIAEGYSVSREKKESFPLTVTSAQKNPTAFYLCASSIRTSGPLNTGELFFGEGSRLTVL.

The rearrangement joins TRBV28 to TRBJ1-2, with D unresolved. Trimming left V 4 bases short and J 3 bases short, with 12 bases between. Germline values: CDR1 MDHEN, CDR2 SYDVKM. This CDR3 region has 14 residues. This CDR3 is CASSYSGFYYGYTF. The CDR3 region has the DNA TGTGCCAGCAGTTATAGCGGATTTTACTATGGCTACACCTTC.

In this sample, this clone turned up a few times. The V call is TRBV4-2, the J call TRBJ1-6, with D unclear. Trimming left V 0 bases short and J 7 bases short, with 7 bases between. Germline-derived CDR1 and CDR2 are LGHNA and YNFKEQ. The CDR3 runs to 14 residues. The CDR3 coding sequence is TGTGCCAGCAGCCAAGATCAGGAAAATTCACCCCTCCACTTT. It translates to CASSQDQENSPLHF.

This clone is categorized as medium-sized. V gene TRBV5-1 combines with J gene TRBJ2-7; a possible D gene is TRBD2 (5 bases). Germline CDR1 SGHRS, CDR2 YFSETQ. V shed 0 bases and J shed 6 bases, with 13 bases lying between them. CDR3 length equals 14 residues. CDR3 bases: TGCGCCAGCAGCTTGGTCTCGGCGGGCTCCGAGCAGTACTTC. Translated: CASSLVSAGSEQYF.

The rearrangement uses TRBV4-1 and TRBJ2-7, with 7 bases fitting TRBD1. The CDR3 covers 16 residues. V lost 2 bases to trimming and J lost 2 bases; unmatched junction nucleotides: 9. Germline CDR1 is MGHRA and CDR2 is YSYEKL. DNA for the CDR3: TGCGCCAGCAGCCAATCCGAACAGGGGAATGCCTACGAGCAGTACTTC. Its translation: CASSQSEQGNAYEQYF.

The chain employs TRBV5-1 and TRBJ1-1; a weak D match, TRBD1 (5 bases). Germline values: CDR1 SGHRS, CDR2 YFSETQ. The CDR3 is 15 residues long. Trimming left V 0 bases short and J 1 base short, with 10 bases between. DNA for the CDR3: TGCGCCAGCAGCTTGGCCCTAGACAGGAACACTGAAGCTTTCTTT. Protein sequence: CASSLALDRNTEAFF.

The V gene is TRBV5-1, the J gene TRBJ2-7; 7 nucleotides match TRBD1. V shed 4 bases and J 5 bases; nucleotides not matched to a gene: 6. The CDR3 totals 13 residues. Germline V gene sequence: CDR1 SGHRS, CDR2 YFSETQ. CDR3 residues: CASSGDRVHEQYF. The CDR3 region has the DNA TGCGCCAGCAGCGGTGACAGGGTCCACGAGCAGTACTTC.